This TCR beta chain was sequenced for a study of identical twins. Worth noting for this clonotype: The antigen remains undetermined.

Study-wide points: The study reached conclusions through statistical analysis that was cross-sectional, not following the same donors. Excess sharing between twins was weaker in beta out-of-frame sequences.

Template switching added a universal primer site; cDNA carried unique molecular identifiers. One entry per CDR3 protein results from TCRdb running MiXCR on the 5' RACE reads. The table records about 240,000 distinct CDR3 sequences, under 12% of them present only once. V was shortened by 4 bases and J by 8 bases, with 5 bases between the two germline ends. The germline gives CDR1 KGHDR, CDR2 SFDVKD. This CDR3 spans 11 amino acids. This clonotype originated in a man in his fifties in good health. The specimen sequenced was memory T cells sorted from blood. V is TRBV24-1 and J is TRBJ2-1; no reliable D call. DNA of the CDR3: TGTGCCACCAGTGAGGGATATGAGCAGTTCTTC. Translation gives CATSEGYEQFF.